This is a list of T cell receptor beta chains from one sample in a study of T cell responses to AZD1222 COVID-19 vaccine. Clones were read by immunoSEQ multiplex PCR, and TCRdb kept only the in-frame ones, dropping some. The profile shows over 150,000 clones, about 91% of them singletons. Specimen: peripheral blood, collected on day 0 of AZD1222 vaccination. The receptor source for this set is an adult in good health. The CDR3 runs from the conserved cysteine through the conserved F or W. A D gene is named only where the DNA matches it firmly. Clone size is not always given. Where it is, it says once, few, many or a class for expanded clones.

d_gene	v_gene	abundance	j_gene	CDR3aa	CDR3nt
-	TRBV7-9	-	TRBJ1-4	CASSLTDTGATNEKLFF	TGTGCCAGCAGCTTAACCGATACAGGAGCAACTAATGAAAAACTGTTTTTT
-	TRBV27	-	TRBJ2-2	CASSPGGRRELFF	TGTGCCAGCAGTCCCGGGGGGCGCAGGGAGCTGTTTTTT
TRBD1	TRBV7-6	-	TRBJ1-2	CASSLDDRDYGYTF	TGTGCCAGCAGCTTGGATGACAGGGACTATGGCTACACCTTC
-	TRBV28	-	TRBJ2-2	CASSLARAGELFF	TGTGCCAGCAGTTTGGCCCGGGCCGGGGAGCTGTTTTTT
-	TRBV5-1	-	TRBJ1-1	CASRPTGQNTEAFF	TGCGCCAGCAGGCCGACAGGTCAGAACACTGAAGCTTTCTTT
TRBD1	TRBV25-1	-	TRBJ1-1	CASSGDRNTEAFF	TGTGCCAGCAGTGGGGACAGGAACACTGAAGCTTTCTTT
-	TRBV10-3	few	TRBJ1-1	CAIKAPSMNTEAFF	TGTGCCATAAAGGCGCCATCAATGAACACTGAAGCTTTCTTT
TRBD1	TRBV2	-	TRBJ2-1	CASNSLGTGETDNEQFF	TGTGCCAGCAATTCCCTCGGGACAGGGGAGACTGACAATGAGCAGTTCTTC
TRBD1	TRBV28	-	TRBJ1-2	CASRRTGGDYGYTF	TGTGCCAGCAGGCGAACAGGGGGGGACTATGGCTACACCTTC
TRBD1	TRBV9	few	TRBJ1-1	CASSVTGTANTEAFF	TGTGCCAGCAGCGTTACCGGGACAGCGAACACTGAAGCTTTCTTT
-	TRBV28	-	TRBJ1-1	CASRPWEGEGTEAFF	TGTGCCAGCAGACCGTGGGAAGGGGAGGGCACTGAAGCTTTCTTT
-	TRBV7-2	-	TRBJ1-1	CASRQGSLTEAFF	TGTGCCAGCAGGCAGGGGTCGTTGACTGAAGCTTTCTTT
-	TRBV19	-	TRBJ2-7	CASSVGGQWPYEQYF	TGTGCCAGTAGTGTGGGGGGACAGTGGCCCTACGAGCAATACTTC
-	TRBV28	-	TRBJ1-1	CASTPPIGTEAFF	TGTGCCAGCACCCCGCCGATAGGCACTGAAGCTTTCTTT
-	TRBV5-1	few	TRBJ1-2	CASRRGTDVGYTF	TGCGCCAGCAGACGCGGGACCGACGTTGGCTACACCTTC
-	TRBV28	few	TRBJ1-5	CASRGRTGYQPQHF	TGTGCCAGCAGGGGGAGAACGGGGTATCAGCCCCAGCATTTT
TRBD1	TRBV18	-	TRBJ2-1	CASSRTAGGTHNEQFF	TGTGCCAGCTCACGAACGGCAGGGGGTACCCACAATGAGCAGTTCTTC
-	TRBV28	-	TRBJ1-4	CASNAEGRAEKLFF	TGTGCCAGCAACGCGGAGGGGCGGGCTGAAAAACTGTTTTTT
-	TRBV7-9	few	TRBJ1-1	CASTVEGIEAFF	TGTGCCAGCACTGTGGAGGGGATTGAAGCTTTCTTT
TRBD2	TRBV6-4	few	TRBJ2-3	CASSERGGPDTQYF	TGTGCCAGCAGTGAGCGGGGGGGCCCAGATACGCAGTATTTT
-	TRBV5-4	-	TRBJ1-2	CASVESLALYGYTF	TGTGCCAGCGTCGAAAGCTTAGCCCTCTATGGCTACACCTTC
-	TRBV27	few	TRBJ2-5	CASRTGPQETQYF	TGTGCCAGCAGGACGGGTCCCCAAGAGACCCAGTACTTC
TRBD1	TRBV28	-	TRBJ1-6	CASSLSQGGNSPLHF	TGTGCCAGCAGTTTATCGCAAGGGGGCAATTCACCCCTCCACTTT
-	TRBV19	once	TRBJ1-1	CASSILGGNTEAFF	TGTGCCAGTAGTATCCTAGGGGGGAACACTGAAGCTTTCTTT
-	TRBV7-2	-	TRBJ2-1	CASSRRGTASGDNEQFF	TGTGCCAGCAGCCGCCGGGGGACGGCTTCTGGGGACAATGAGCAGTTCTTC
TRBD1	TRBV19	-	TRBJ1-3	CASRTGQGARRNTIYF	TGTGCCAGTAGGACGGGACAGGGGGCGCGAAGAAACACCATATATTTT
TRBD2	TRBV3-1/TRBV3-2	-	TRBJ2-2	CASRGLAGGWNTGELFF	TGTGCCAGCAGGGGACTAGCGGGGGGGTGGAACACCGGGGAGCTGTTTTTT
-	TRBV19	-	TRBJ2-3	CASSSGGTSTDTQYF	TGTGCCAGTAGTAGTGGCGGGACGAGCACAGATACGCAGTATTTT
-	TRBV7-8	-	TRBJ2-5	CASSLGQERAQYF	TGTGCCAGCAGCTTAGGCCAGGAGAGGGCCCAGTACTTC
TRBD2	TRBV11-2	-	TRBJ2-1	CASSQGLAGGLNEQFF	TGTGCCAGCAGCCAGGGACTAGCGGGGGGGCTGAATGAGCAGTTCTTC
-	TRBV9	-	TRBJ1-2	CASSVDLRTRAISLRNGYTF	TGTGCCAGCAGCGTAGACTTACGAACCCGGGCCATCTCTTTGAGAAATGGCTACACCTTC
-	TRBV5-1	-	TRBJ1-5	CASSVDGTNYQPQHF	TGCGCCAGCAGCGTGGACGGGACTAACTATCAGCCCCAGCATTTT
TRBD1	TRBV28	-	TRBJ1-3	CASNLAGTAGNTIYF	TGTGCCAGCAACCTTGCCGGGACAGCTGGAAACACCATATATTTT
-	TRBV29-1	-	TRBJ2-5	CSVVLGEETQYF	TGCAGCGTTGTTTTGGGGGAAGAGACCCAGTACTTC
TRBD1	TRBV27	once	TRBJ2-7	CASSLTGITSYEQYF	TGTGCCAGCAGTTTGACAGGGATTACGTCCTACGAGCAGTACTTC
TRBD2	TRBV19	-	TRBJ2-3	CASSIGGGGTDTQYF	TGTGCCAGTAGTATTGGCGGGGGGGGCACAGATACGCAGTATTTT
-	TRBV11-2	-	TRBJ2-3	CASSLVGGLFTDTQYF	TGTGCCAGCAGCTTAGTAGGGGGGCTCTTCACAGATACGCAGTATTTT
-	TRBV2	-	TRBJ2-7	CASRPDSYEQYF	TGTGCCAGCAGACCAGACAGCTACGAGCAGTACTTC
-	TRBV6-5	few	TRBJ1-2	CASSYGKANYGYTF	TGTGCCAGCAGTTACGGCAAGGCTAACTATGGCTACACCTTC
-	TRBV6-5	few	TRBJ2-7	CAIGDLRYEQYF	TGTGCCATAGGGGACCTCCGTTACGAGCAGTACTTC
-	TRBV12-3/TRBV12-4	-	TRBJ1-5	CASSLGRNQPQHF	TGTGCCAGCAGTTTAGGGAGAAATCAGCCCCAGCATTTT
-	TRBV4-3	-	TRBJ1-1	CASSQDPRTEAFF	TGCGCCAGCAGCCAAGATCCCCGGACTGAAGCTTTCTTT
-	TRBV18	-	TRBJ1-2	CASSPGQGNGYTF	TGTGCCAGCTCACCGGGGCAGGGGAATGGCTACACCTTC
-	TRBV29-1	-	TRBJ1-1	CSVERQMNTEAFF	TGCAGCGTTGAAAGGCAGATGAACACTGAAGCTTTCTTT
-	TRBV18	-	TRBJ1-1	CASSLGTVNTEAFF	TGTGCCAGCTCGCTCGGGACCGTGAACACTGAAGCTTTCTTT
-	TRBV4-3	once	TRBJ2-1	CASSQDPSTNEQFF	TGCGCCAGCAGCCAAGACCCGAGTACCAATGAGCAGTTCTTC
-	TRBV30	-	TRBJ1-2	CAGARGNGYTF	TGTGCCGGGGCGCGGGGAAATGGCTACACCTTC